In this sample, the clone carrying this T cell receptor beta chain turned up a few times. CDR3 length: 16 residues. Between the trimmed V and J ends, which lost 5 bases and 0 bases, there was a span of 11 bases. Germline V CDR1 and CDR2: SGHTA, FQGTGA. Amplification of TCR beta CDR3 regions was performed using RNA transcripts as template. HTBI primers were employed in a first-round RT-PCR of the TCR CDR3. MiXCR, applied by TCRdb to the multiplex PCR reads, yields one record per CDR3 protein. The top ten clones hold around 23% of a sample with around 300,000 distinct CDR3 sequences, approximately 15% of them seen once. The source of the sample is a study of T cells in Graves' hyperthyroidism and ophthalmopathy.

This clonotype originated in a woman aged 30 to 39 with Graves' hyperthyroidism. The chain joins TRBV7-3 to TRBJ2-6; D gene uncertain. The sample was blood. CDR3 sequence: CASSRPSGSGANVLTF. DNA of the CDR3: TGTGCCAGCAGCCGACCCTCGGGCTCTGGGGCCAACGTCCTGACTTTC.